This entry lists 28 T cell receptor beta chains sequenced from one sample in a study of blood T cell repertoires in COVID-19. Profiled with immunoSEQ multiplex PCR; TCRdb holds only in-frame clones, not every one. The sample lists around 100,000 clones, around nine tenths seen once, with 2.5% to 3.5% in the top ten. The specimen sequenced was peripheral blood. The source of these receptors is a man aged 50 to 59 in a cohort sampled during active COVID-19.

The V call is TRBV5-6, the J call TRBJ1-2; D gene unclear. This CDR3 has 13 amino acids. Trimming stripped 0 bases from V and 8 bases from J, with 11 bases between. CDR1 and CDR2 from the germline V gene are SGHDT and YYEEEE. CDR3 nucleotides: TGTGCCAGCAGCTTGGACAGCCCGGCGGGCTACACCTTC. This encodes CASSLDSPAGYTF.

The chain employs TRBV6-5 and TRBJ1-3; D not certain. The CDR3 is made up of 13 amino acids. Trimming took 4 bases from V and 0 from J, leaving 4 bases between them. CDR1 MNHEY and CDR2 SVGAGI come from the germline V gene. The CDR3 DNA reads TGTGCCAGCAGTTCATTCTCTGGAAACACCATATATTTT. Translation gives CASSSFSGNTIYF.

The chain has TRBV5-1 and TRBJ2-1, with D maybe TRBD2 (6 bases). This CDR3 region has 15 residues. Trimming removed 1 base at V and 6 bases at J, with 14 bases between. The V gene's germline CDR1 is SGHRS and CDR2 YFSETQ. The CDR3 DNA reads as TGCGCCAGCAGCTTGAGGGGACTGGTCCTCAATGAGCAGTTCTTC. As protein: CASSLRGLVLNEQFF.

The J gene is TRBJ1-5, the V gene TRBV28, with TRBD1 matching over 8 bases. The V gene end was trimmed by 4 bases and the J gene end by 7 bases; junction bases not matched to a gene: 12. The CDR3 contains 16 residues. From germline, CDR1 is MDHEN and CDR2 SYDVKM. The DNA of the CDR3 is TGTGCCAGCAGTTCCCGGCAGGGGGCCTGGGGGCAGCCCCAGCATTTT. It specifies CASSSRQGAWGQPQHF.

The CDR3 bases are TGTGCCAGCAGCTTACAACAAGAAGCTTTCTTT. Amino acids: CASSLQQEAFF. The gene calls are TRBV7-9 and TRBJ1-1; D uncertain. Trimming removed 2 bases from V and 8 bases from J, with 6 bases in between. Germline loops: CDR1 SEHNR, CDR2 FQNEAQ (reference sequence). The CDR3 has 11 amino acids.

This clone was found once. The CDR3 sequence: CASSPQGPLYGYTF. CDR3 sequence (DNA): TGCGCCAGCAGCCCACAGGGTCCCCTCTATGGCTACACCTTC. The V call is TRBV4-1, the J call TRBJ1-2; a weak D match, TRBD1 (6 bases). CDR3 length: 14 amino acids. Trimming stripped 4 bases from V and 4 bases from J, with 13 bases between. Germline values: CDR1 MGHRA, CDR2 YSYEKL.

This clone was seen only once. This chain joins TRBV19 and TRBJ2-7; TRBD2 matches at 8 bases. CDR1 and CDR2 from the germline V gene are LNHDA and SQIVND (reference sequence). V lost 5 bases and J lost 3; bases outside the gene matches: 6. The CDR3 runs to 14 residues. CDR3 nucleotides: TGTGCCAGTAGTCGGACTAGCATAGGCTACGAGCAGTACTTC. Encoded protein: CASSRTSIGYEQYF.

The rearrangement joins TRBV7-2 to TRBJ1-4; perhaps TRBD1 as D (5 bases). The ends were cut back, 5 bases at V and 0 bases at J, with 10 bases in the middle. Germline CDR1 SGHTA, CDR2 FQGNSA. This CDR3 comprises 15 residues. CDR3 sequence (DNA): TGTGCCAGCAGCCCAGGGATTTCAACTAATGAAAAACTGTTTTTT. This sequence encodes CASSPGISTNEKLFF. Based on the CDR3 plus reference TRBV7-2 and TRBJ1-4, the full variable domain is GAGVSQSPSNKVTEKGKDVELRCDPISGHTALYWYRQSLGQGLEFLIYFQGNSAPDKSGLPSDRFSAERTGGSVSTLTIQRTQQEDSAVYLCASSPGISTNEKLFFGSGTQLSVL.

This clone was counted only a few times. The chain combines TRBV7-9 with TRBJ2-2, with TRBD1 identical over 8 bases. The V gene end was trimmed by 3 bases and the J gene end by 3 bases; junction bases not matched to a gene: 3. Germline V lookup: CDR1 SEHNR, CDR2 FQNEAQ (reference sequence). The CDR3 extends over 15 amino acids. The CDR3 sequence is CASSFSGGYTGELFF. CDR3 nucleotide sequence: TGTGCCAGCAGCTTCTCAGGGGGCTACACCGGGGAGCTGTTTTTT.

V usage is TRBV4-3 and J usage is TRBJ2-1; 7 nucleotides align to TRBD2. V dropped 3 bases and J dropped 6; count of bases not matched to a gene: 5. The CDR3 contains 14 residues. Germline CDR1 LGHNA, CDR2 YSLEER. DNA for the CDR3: TGCGCCAGCAGCCAGGGGGGGAGCGCCAATGAGCAGTTCTTC. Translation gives CASSQGGSANEQFF.

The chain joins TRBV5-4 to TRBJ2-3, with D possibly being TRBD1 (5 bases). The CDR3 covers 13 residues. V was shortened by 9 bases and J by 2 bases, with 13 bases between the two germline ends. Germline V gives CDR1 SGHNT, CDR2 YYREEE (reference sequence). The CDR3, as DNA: TGTGCCACCCCGGACACGAACACAGATACGCAGTATTTT. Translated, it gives CATPDTNTDTQYF.

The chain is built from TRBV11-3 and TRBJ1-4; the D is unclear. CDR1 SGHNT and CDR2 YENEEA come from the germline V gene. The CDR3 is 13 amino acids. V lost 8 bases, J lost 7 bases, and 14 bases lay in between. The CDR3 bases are TGTGCCAGCTTTCCGCCAGGAGGTGAAAAACTGTTTTTT. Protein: CASFPPGGEKLFF.

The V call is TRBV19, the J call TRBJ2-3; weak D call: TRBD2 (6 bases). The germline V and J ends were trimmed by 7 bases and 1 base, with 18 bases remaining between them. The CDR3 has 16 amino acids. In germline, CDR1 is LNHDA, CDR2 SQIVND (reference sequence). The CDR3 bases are TGTGCCAGTACGGAGGGGCGGGGTCGGGGCACAGATACGCAGTATTTT. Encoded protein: CASTEGRGRGTDTQYF.

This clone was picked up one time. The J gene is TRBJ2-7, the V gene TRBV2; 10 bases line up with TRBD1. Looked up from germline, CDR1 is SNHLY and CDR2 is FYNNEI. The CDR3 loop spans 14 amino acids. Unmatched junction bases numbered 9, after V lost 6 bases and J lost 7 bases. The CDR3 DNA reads TGTGCCAGCAGCCCGGGGACAGGGGTAGATGAGCAGTACTTC. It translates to CASSPGTGVDEQYF.

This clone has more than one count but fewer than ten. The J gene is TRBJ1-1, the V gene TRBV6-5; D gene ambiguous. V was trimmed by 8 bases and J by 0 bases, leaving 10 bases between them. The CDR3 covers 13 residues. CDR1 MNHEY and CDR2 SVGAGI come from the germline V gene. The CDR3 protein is CASSPRVNTEAFF. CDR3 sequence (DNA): TGTGCCAGCTCTCCGAGGGTGAACACTGAAGCTTTCTTT.

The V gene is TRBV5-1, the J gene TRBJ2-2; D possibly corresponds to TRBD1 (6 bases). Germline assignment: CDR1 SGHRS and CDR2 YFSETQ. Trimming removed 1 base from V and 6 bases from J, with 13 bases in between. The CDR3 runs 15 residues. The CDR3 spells CASSLWQGSSGELFF. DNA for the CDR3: TGCGCCAGCAGCTTGTGGCAGGGGTCATCCGGGGAGCTGTTTTTT.

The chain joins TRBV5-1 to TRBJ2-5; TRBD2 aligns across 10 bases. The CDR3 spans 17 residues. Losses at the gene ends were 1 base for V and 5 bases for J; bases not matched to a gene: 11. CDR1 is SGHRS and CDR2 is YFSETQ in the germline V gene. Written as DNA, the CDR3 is TGCGCCAGCAGCTTGAGGCTCCAGCGGGGGGGCCTGGAGACCCAGTACTTC. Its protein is CASSLRLQRGGLETQYF.

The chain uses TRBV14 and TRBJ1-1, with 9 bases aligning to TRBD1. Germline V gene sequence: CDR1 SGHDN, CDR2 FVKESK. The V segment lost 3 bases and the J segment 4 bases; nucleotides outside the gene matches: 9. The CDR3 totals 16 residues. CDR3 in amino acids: CASSHTGGNVITEAFF. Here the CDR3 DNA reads TGTGCCAGCAGCCACACAGGGGGCAACGTGATCACTGAAGCTTTCTTT.

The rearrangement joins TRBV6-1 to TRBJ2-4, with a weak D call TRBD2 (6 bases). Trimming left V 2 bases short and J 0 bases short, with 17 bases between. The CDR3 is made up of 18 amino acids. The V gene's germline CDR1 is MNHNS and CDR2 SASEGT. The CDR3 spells CASSEMGLGALAKNIQYF. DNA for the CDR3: TGTGCCAGCAGTGAAATGGGACTCGGGGCTTTAGCCAAAAACATTCAGTACTTC.

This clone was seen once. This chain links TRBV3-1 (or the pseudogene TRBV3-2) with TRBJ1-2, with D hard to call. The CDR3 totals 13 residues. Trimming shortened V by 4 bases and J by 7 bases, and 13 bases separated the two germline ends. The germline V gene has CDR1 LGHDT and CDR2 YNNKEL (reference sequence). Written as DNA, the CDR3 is TGTGCCAGCAGCCTCAACACCCACAGTGGCTACACCTTC. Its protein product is CASSLNTHSGYTF.

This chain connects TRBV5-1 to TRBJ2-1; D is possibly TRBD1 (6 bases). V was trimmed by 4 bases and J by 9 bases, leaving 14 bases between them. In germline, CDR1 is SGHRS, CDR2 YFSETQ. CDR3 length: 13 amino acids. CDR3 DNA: TGCGCCAGCAGCCTAGCAGGGGTTCGTGAGCAGTTCTTC. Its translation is CASSLAGVREQFF. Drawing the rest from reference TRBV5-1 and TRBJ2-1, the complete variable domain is KAGVTQTPRYLIKTRGQQVTLSCSPISGHRSVSWYQQTPGQGLQFLFEYFSETQRNKGNFPGRFSGRQFSNSRSEMNVSTLELGDSALYLCASSLAGVREQFFGPGTRLTVL.

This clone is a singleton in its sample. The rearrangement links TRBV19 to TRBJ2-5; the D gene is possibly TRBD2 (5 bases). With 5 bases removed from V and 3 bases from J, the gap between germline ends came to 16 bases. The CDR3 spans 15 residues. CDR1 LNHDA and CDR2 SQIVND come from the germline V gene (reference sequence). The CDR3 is CASSDYRDREETQYF. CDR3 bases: TGTGCCAGTAGTGACTACCGTGACCGGGAAGAGACCCAGTACTTC.

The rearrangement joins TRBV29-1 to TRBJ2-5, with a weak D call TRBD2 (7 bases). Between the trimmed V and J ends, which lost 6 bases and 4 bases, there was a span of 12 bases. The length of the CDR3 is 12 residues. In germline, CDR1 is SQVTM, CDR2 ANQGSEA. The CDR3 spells CSVNREGETQYF. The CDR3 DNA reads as TGCAGCGTAAACAGGGAGGGAGAGACCCAGTACTTC.

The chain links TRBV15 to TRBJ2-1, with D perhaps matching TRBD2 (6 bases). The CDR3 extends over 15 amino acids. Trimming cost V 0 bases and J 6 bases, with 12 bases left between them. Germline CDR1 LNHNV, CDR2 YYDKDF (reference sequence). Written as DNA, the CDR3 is TGTGCCACCAGCAGAGATCAGCTGGGGGGCAATGAGCAGTTCTTC. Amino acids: CATSRDQLGGNEQFF.

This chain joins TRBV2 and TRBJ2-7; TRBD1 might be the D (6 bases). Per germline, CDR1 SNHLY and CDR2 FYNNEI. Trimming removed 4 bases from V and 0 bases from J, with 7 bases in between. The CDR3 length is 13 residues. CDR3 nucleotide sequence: TGTGCCAGCAGTGGGACAGTCTCCTACGAGCAGTACTTC. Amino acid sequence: CASSGTVSYEQYF.

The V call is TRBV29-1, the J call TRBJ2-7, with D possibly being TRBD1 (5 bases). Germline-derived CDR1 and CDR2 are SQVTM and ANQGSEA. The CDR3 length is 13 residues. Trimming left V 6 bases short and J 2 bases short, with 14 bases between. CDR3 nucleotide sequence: TGCAGCGTGGGCGGACACGGTACCTACGAGCAGTACTTC. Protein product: CSVGGHGTYEQYF.

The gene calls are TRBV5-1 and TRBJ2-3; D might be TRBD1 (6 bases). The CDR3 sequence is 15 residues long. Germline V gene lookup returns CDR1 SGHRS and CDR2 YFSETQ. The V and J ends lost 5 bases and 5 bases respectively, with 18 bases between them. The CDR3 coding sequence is TGCGCCAGCAGTCGGTTGCAGGGGCCGGGAGATACGCAGTATTTT. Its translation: CASSRLQGPGDTQYF.

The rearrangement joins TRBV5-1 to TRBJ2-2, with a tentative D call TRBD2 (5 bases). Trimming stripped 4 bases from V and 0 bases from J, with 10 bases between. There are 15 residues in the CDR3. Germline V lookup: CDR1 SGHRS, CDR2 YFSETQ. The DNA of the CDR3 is TGCGCCAGCAGCCAAACCGGGACGAACACCGGGGAGCTGTTTTTT. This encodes CASSQTGTNTGELFF.